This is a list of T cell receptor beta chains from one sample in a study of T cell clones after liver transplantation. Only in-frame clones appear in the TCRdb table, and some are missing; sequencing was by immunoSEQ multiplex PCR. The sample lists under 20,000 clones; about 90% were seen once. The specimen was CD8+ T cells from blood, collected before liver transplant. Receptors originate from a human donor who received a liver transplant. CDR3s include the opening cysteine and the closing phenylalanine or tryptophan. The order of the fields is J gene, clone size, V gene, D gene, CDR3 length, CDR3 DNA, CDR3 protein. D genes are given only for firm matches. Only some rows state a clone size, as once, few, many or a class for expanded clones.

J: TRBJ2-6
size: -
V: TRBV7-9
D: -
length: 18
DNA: TGTGCCAGCAGCTTACCGGACAGTTTCAGCTCTGGGGCCAACGTCCTGACTTTC
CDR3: CASSLPDSFSSGANVLTF

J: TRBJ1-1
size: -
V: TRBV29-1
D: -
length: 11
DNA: TGCAGCGTTGTATTGAACACTGAAGCTTTCTTT
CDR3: CSVVLNTEAFF

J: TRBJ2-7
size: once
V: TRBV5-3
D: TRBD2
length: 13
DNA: TGTGCCAGCACCTGGGAGGGCTCCTACGAGCAGTACTTC
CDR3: CASTWEGSYEQYF

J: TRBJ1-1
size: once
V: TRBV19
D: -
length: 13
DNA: TGTGCCAGTACCCTGGGGGCCATCACTGAAGCTTTCTTT
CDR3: CASTLGAITEAFF

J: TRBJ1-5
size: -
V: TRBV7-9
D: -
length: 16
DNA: TGTGCCAGCAGCTTAGGGGGAGGGGCCGGCAATCAGCCCCAGCATTTT
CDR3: CASSLGGGAGNQPQHF

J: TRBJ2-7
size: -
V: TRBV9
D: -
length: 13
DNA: TGTGCCAGCAGCGTGGACACATCCTACGAGCAGTACTTC
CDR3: CASSVDTSYEQYF

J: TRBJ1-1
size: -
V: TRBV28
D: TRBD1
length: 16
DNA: TGTGCCAGCAGGTCGTACAGGGGAATGATGAACACTGAAGCTTTCTTT
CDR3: CASRSYRGMMNTEAFF

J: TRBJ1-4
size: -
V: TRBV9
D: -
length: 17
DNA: TGTGCCAGCAGCCCCGGGGGAGGGTCGGCCCTCAATGAAAAACTGTTTTTT
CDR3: CASSPGGGSALNEKLFF

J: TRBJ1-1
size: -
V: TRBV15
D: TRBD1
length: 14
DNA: TGTGCCACCACCTCGGACAGGGGTAACACTGAAGCTTTCTTT
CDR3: CATTSDRGNTEAFF

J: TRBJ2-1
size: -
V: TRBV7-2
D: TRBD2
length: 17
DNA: TGTGCCAGCAGCCCGGGGGGAAGTAGGACTAGATACAATGAGCAGTTCTTC
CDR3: CASSPGGSRTRYNEQFF

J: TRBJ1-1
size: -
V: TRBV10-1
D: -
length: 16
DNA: TGCGCCAGCAGTGCCTCGGCGGACACGAGAGGGACTGAAGCTTTCTTT
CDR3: CASSASADTRGTEAFF

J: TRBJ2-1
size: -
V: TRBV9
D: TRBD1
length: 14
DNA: TGTGCCACCGGGACAGGGGGCGCTTTCAATGAGCAGTTCTTC
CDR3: CATGTGGAFNEQFF

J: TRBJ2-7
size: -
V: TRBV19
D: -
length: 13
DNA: TGTGCCAGTAGCTTACGAGGGGGATACGAGCAGTACTTC
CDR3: CASSLRGGYEQYF

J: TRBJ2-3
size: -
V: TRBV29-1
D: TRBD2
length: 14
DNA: TGCAGCGTGCGGGGGACTAGCGGGGGTGATACGCAGTATTTT
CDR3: CSVRGTSGGDTQYF

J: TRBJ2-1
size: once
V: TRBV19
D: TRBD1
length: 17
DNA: TGTGCCAGTAGTATAGATCTGGGGACAGGGGGTTACAATGAGCAGTTCTTC
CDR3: CASSIDLGTGGYNEQFF

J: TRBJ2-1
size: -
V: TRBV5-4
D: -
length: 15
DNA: TGTGCCAGCAGCTTGGATCTGAGTACGAAAAATGAGCAGTTCTTC
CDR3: CASSLDLSTKNEQFF

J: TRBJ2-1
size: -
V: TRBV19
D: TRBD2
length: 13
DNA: TGTGCCGTTCAGCGGGAGTCCTACAATGAGCAGTTCTTC
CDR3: CAVQRESYNEQFF

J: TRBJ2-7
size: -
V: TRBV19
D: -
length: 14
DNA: TGTGCCAGTGGGGGGGACACGGTATCCTACGAGCAGTACTTC
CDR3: CASGGDTVSYEQYF

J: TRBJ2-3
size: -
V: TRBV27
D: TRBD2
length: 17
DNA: TGTGCCAGCAGTTTATCGATTGCAGCGGGAGCCGGGGATACGCAGTATTTT
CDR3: CASSLSIAAGAGDTQYF

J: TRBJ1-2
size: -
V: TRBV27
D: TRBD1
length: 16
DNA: TGTGCCAGCAGTTTAACGACAGGGCTCCCTAACTATGGCTACACCTTC
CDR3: CASSLTTGLPNYGYTF

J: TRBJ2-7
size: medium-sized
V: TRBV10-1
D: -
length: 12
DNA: TGCGCCAGCAGTTCTAGCCCGGGCGAGCAGTACTTC
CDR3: CASSSSPGEQYF

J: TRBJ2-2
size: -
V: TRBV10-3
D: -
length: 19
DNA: TGTGCCATCAGTGAGCCCAATAACTCAGGGGGAGGTAACACCGGGGAGCTGTTTTTT
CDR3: CAISEPNNSGGGNTGELFF

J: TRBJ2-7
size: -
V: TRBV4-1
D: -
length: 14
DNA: TGCGCCAGCAGCCAAGGACTCGGGAGCACCGAGCAGTACTTC
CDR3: CASSQGLGSTEQYF

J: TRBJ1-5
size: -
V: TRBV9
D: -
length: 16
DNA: TGTGCCAGCAGCGCCGAGGGTGGAGGTAGCAATCAGCCCCAGCATTTT
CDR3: CASSAEGGGSNQPQHF

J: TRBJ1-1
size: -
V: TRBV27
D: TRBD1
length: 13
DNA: TGTGCCAGCAGTCTCCAGGGGGGCACTGAAGCTTTCTTT
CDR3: CASSLQGGTEAFF

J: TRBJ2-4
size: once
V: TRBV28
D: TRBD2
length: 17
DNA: TGTGCCAGCAGTTTGAGTCGGGGAGGGGACGCCAAAAACATTCAGTACTTC
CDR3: CASSLSRGGDAKNIQYF

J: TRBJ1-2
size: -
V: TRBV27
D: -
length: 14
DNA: TGTGCCAGCAGTTTAGATCCCTGGAACTATGGCTACACCTTC
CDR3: CASSLDPWNYGYTF

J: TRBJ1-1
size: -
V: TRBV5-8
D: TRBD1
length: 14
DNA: TGTGCCAGCAGCTACAGGACAGGGGTAACTGAAGCTTTCTTT
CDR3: CASSYRTGVTEAFF

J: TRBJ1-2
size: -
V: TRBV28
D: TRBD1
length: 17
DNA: TGTGCCAGCACCATCAAGGGGGACAGGGGGGTAAGAAATGGCTACACCTTC
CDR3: CASTIKGDRGVRNGYTF

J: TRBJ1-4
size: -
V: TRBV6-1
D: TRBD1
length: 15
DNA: TGTGCCAGCAGAGCGTCGACAGGGATAAGTGAAAAACTGTTTTTT
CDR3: CASRASTGISEKLFF

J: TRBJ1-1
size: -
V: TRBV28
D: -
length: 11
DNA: TGTGCCAGCTTATGGGGAACTGAAGCTTTCTTT
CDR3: CASLWGTEAFF

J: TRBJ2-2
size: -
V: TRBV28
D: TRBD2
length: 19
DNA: TGTGCCAGCAGTTTACGGCTAGCGGGCTACCAGTCGAACACCGGGGAGCTGTTTTTT
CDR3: CASSLRLAGYQSNTGELFF

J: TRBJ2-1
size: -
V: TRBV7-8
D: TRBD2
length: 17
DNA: TGTGCCAGCAGCCTCCTAGAGCGGGAGGTGCTATACAATGAGCAGTTCTTC
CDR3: CASSLLEREVLYNEQFF

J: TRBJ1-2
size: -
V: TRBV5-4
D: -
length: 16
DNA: TGTGCCAGCAGCTTGGGGGGTATCGAAGCTAACTATGGCTACACCTTC
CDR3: CASSLGGIEANYGYTF

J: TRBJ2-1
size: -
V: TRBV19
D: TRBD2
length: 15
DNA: TGTGCCAGTAGTATCGGGTCTAGCGGGAGTCATGAGCAGTTCTTC
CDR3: CASSIGSSGSHEQFF

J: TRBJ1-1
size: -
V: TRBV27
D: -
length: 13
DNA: TGTGCCAGCAGTTTGCTTGGGACCAGAGAAGCCTTCTTT
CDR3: CASSLLGTREAFF

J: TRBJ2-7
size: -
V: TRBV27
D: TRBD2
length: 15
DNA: TGTGCCAGCAGTTGGGCTAGCGGAATCTCCTACGAGCAGTACTTC
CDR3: CASSWASGISYEQYF

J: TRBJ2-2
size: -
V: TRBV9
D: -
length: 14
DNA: TGTGCCAGCAGCGTAGGGCCGGTCCGTGGGGAGCTGTTTTTT
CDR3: CASSVGPVRGELFF

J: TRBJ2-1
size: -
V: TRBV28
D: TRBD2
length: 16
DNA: TGTGCCAGCAGTTCCTCGACTAGCGGGGGATACAATGAGCAGTTCTTC
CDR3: CASSSSTSGGYNEQFF

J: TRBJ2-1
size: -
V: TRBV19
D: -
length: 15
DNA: TGTGCCAGTAGCCGAACTAGTTCGGGTTACAATGAGCAGTTCTTC
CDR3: CASSRTSSGYNEQFF

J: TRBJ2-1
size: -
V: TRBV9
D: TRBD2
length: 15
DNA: TGTGCCAGCAGCCCTCGGCGGGGGGCCCCCAATGAGCAGTTCTTC
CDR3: CASSPRRGAPNEQFF

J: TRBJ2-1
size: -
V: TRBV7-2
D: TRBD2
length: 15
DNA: TGTGCCAGCAGCTTGCCCGGGACTAGGGCCGATGAGCAGTTCTTC
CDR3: CASSLPGTRADEQFF

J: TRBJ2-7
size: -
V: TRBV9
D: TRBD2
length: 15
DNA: TGTGCCAGCAGCCCCCGGACTAGCGGGATCCACGAGCAGTACTTC
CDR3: CASSPRTSGIHEQYF

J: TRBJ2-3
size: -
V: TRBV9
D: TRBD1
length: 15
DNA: TGTGCCAGCAGCGAGGGGACAGGGAATTCAGATACGCAGTATTTT
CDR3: CASSEGTGNSDTQYF

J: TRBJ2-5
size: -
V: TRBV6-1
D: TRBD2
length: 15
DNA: TGTGCCAGCAGTGGACTAGCGGGGATCCAAGAGACCCAGTACTTC
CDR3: CASSGLAGIQETQYF

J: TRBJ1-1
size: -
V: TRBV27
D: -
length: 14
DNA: TGTGCCAGCAGCCTTGCGGGCCCGGGCGCTGAAGCTTTCTTT
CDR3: CASSLAGPGAEAFF